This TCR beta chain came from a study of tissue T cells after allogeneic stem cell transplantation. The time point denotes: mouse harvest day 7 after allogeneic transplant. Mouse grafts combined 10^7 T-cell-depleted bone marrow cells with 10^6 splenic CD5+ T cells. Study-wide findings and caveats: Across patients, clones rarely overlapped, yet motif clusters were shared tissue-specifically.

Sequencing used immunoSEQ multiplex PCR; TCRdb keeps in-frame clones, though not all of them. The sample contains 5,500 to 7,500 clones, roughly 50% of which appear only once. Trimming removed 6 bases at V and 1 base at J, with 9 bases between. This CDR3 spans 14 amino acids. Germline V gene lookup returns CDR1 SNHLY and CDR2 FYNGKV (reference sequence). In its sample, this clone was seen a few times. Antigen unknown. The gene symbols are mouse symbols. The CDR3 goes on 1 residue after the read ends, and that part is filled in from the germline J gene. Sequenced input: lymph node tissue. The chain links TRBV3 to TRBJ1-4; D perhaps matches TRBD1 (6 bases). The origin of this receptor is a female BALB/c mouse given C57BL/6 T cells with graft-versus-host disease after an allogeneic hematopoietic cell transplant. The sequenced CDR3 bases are TGTGCCAGCAGTTTACAGGGTTCCAACGAAAGATTATTT. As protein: CASSLQGSNERLF. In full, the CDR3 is CASSLQGSNERLFF.